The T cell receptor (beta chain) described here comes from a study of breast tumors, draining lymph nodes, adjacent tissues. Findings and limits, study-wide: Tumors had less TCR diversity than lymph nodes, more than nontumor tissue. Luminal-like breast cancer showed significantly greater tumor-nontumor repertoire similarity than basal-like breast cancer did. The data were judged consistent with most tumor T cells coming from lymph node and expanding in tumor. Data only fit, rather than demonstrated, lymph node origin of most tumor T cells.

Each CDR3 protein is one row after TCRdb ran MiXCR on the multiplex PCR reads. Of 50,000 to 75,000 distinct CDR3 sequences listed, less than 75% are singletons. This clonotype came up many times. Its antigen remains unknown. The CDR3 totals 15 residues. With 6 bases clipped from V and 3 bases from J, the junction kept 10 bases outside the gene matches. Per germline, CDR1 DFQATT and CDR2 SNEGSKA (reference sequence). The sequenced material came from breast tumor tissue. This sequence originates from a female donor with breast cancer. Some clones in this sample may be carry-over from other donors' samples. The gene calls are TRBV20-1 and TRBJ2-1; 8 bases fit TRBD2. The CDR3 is CSAERLAGRYNEQFF. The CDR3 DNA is TGCAGTGCAGAACGTCTAGCGGGCCGCTACAATGAGCAGTTCTTC.